These 25 T cell receptor beta chains were sequenced from one sample in a study of cytotoxic CD8 clonotypes in ibrutinib-treated CLL. Assay used: immunoSEQ multiplex PCR; TCRdb lists only in-frame clones, some missing. The sample holds 140,000 or so clones, about 80% seen once. This specimen consisted of PBMCs, obtained after 12 months of ibrutinib treatment. Receptor source: a human donor with chronic lymphocytic leukemia.

The rearrangement uses TRBV5-1 and TRBJ2-3; possibly TRBD2 for D (7 bases). The CDR3 contains 15 residues. V was cut by 8 bases and J by 0 bases, with 16 bases left in between. CDR1 is SGHRS and CDR2 is YFSETQ in the germline V gene. In DNA form, the CDR3 reads TGCGCCAGTAACTCTGGGGGGGCTAGCACAGATACGCAGTATTTT. It translates to CASNSGGASTDTQYF. Complete variable domain (other parts from reference TRBV5-1 and TRBJ2-3): KAGVTQTPRYLIKTRGQQVTLSCSPISGHRSVSWYQQTPGQGLQFLFEYFSETQRNKGNFPGRFSGRQFSNSRSEMNVSTLELGDSALYLCASNSGGASTDTQYFGPGTRLTVL.

This rearrangement joins TRBV28 to TRBJ2-7; TRBD2 is a possible D gene (6 bases). Germline V gene sequence: CDR1 MDHEN, CDR2 SYDVKM. Between the trimmed V and J ends, which lost 6 bases and 2 bases, there was a span of 17 bases. CDR3 length: 15 amino acids. CDR3: CASSPGEDIAYEQYF. The CDR3, as DNA: TGTGCCAGCAGCCCCGGGGAGGATATAGCCTACGAGCAGTACTTC.

This clone appeared once. V gene TRBV21-1 combines with J gene TRBJ2-7; no DNA check was done on the table's D call, TRBD2. TRBV21-1 is a pseudogene. The CDR3 runs to 12 residues. The CDR3 region has the DNA TGTGCCAAGGGGGAGGGATCCTACGAGCAGTACTTC. Translated, it gives CAKGEGSYEQYF.

The chain links TRBV28 to TRBJ1-3; tentatively, D is TRBD1 (5 bases). The CDR3 is 15 amino acids. Germline assignment: CDR1 MDHEN and CDR2 SYDVKM. V was cut by 2 bases and J by 0 bases, with 8 bases left in between. The CDR3 reads CASSLGAGSGNTIYF. The CDR3 DNA reads TGTGCCAGCAGTTTAGGGGCAGGCTCTGGAAACACCATATATTTT. The full variable domain, completed using reference TRBV28 and TRBJ1-3, is DVKVTQSSRYLVKRTGEKVFLECVQDMDHENMFWYRQDPGLGLRLIYFSYDVKMKEKGDIPEGYSVSREKKERFSLILESASTNQTSMYLCASSLGAGSGNTIYFGEGSWLTVV.

This clone was seen only a few times. This chain connects TRBV30 to TRBJ1-4, with no clear D. V lost 4 bases to trimming and J lost 8 bases, with 11 bases between them. The CDR3 is 12 residues long. CDR1 is GTSNPN and CDR2 is SVGIG in the germline V gene (reference sequence). The CDR3 bases are TGTGCCTGGAACCGGTTAGAGGAAAAACTGTTTTTT. This translates into CAWNRLEEKLFF.

The chain carries TRBV9 and TRBJ2-7, with 15 nucleotides matching TRBD2. V shed 4 bases, J shed 7 bases, and the junction held 6 bases outside the gene matches. Germline V lookup: CDR1 SGDLS, CDR2 YYNGEE. The CDR3 has 15 residues. CDR3 bases: TGTGCCAGCAGCCAGACCGGGACTAGCGGGAGGGAGCAGTACTTC. Translation: CASSQTGTSGREQYF.

This chain joins TRBV28 and TRBJ2-7, with TRBD1 identical over 7 bases. V gave up 2 bases and J gave up 0 bases; unmatched junction bases: 7. Germline CDR1 and CDR2: MDHEN and SYDVKM. CDR3 length: 16 amino acids. CDR3: CASSLGPAGGSYEQYF. The CDR3 DNA reads TGTGCCAGCAGTTTAGGACCCGCAGGGGGCTCCTACGAGCAGTACTTC.

The chain carries TRBV28 and TRBJ1-1; the match to TRBD1 covers 11 bases. With 7 bases clipped from V and 7 bases from J, the junction kept 14 bases outside the gene matches. Germline CDR1 MDHEN, CDR2 SYDVKM. The CDR3 has 16 amino acids. This CDR3 reads CASTPGQGAGVFEAFF. The CDR3 DNA follows: TGTGCCAGCACCCCCGGACAGGGGGCGGGGGTCTTTGAAGCTTTCTTT.

The rearrangement uses TRBV7-9 and TRBJ2-7; D unclear. The CDR3 loop spans 14 amino acids. Germline CDR1 and CDR2: SEHNR and FQNEAQ (reference sequence). V was cut by 0 bases and J by 2 bases, with 8 bases left in between. The CDR3 sequence is CASSLAAGPYEQYF. CDR3 in DNA: TGTGCCAGCAGCTTAGCCGCAGGTCCCTACGAGCAGTACTTC. Together with reference TRBV7-9 and TRBJ2-7, the CDR3 gives the full variable domain: DTGVSQNPRHKITKRGQNVTFRCDPISEHNRLYWYRQTLGQGPEFLTYFQNEAQLEKSRLLSDRFSAERPKGSFSTLEIQRTEQGDSAMYLCASSLAAGPYEQYFGPGTRLTVT.

In nucleotides, the CDR3 is TGTGCCAGCAGCGCCGCCCTGACAGGGGGCGCGGAGACCCAGTACTTC. It yields the protein CASSAALTGGAETQYF. J is TRBJ2-5 and V is TRBV7-9, with TRBD1 identical over 10 bases. The germline gives CDR1 SEHNR, CDR2 FQNEAQ (reference sequence). CDR3 size: 16 residues. After removal of 5 bases from V and 5 bases from J, the junction contained 11 bases not matched to a gene.

This sequence joins TRBV5-1 and TRBJ1-1, with TRBD1 matching 8 bases. V trimming: 3 bases; J trimming: 6 bases; junction bases outside the gene matches: 1. This CDR3 has 12 residues. Germline V gene data show CDR1 as SGHRS and CDR2 as YFSETQ. CDR3 bases: TGCGCCAGCAGCTCGGACAGGGCTGAAGCTTTCTTT. Translation: CASSSDRAEAFF.

The rearrangement links TRBV28 to TRBJ1-5; 7 nucleotides align to TRBD1. The CDR3 is made up of 13 amino acids. Germline CDR1 is MDHEN and CDR2 is SYDVKM. V lost 4 bases and J lost 4; bases outside the gene matches: 1. This chain's CDR3 is CASSSGQNQPQHF. The CDR3 nucleotides are TGTGCCAGCAGTTCGGGACAGAATCAGCCCCAGCATTTT.

The chain couples TRBV11-3 to TRBJ2-1; a weak D match, TRBD2 (5 bases). CDR1 and CDR2 (germline): SGHNT, YENEEA. V was cut by 2 bases and J by 5 bases, with 13 bases left in between. This CDR3 has 15 residues. CDR3 in DNA: TGTGCCAGCAGCTTATTTGGTAGCGTCCACAATGAGCAGTTCTTC. Encoded protein: CASSLFGSVHNEQFF.

The CDR3 DNA sequence: TGTGCCAGCACCAGAGGGACAGCAAACACTGAAGCTTTCTTT. Translated: CASTRGTANTEAFF. V usage is TRBV6-5 and J usage is TRBJ1-1; 7 bases are shared with TRBD1. There are 14 residues in the CDR3. The germline gives CDR1 MNHEY, CDR2 SVGAGI. The V segment lost 7 bases and the J segment 2 bases; nucleotides outside the gene matches: 7.

This clone was detected only a few times. In DNA, the CDR3 is TGTGCCAGCTCACCCAATAATGAAAAACTGTTTTTT. Protein sequence: CASSPNNEKLFF. The gene calls are TRBV18 and TRBJ1-4, with no clear D. Germline V gene lookup returns CDR1 KGHSH and CDR2 LQKENI. The CDR3 is 12 residues long. V gave up 3 bases and J gave up 4 bases, with 3 bases separating them.

J is TRBJ1-2 and V is TRBV2; D gene ambiguous. Germline-derived CDR1 and CDR2 are SNHLY and FYNNEI. The CDR3 length is 13 residues. Trimming removed 3 bases from V and 4 bases from J, with 9 bases in between. The CDR3 here is CASSDLPTYGYTF. CDR3 nucleotides: TGTGCCAGCAGTGACTTGCCGACCTATGGCTACACCTTC.

This clone was picked up one time. This chain links TRBV5-1 with TRBJ2-7; 7 bases are shared with TRBD1. The CDR3 has 15 residues. V lost 3 bases to trimming and J lost 2 bases; unmatched junction nucleotides: 8. Per germline, CDR1 SGHRS and CDR2 YFSETQ. CDR3 in amino acids: CASSYIDRATYEQYF. The CDR3 coding sequence is TGCGCCAGCAGCTATATCGACAGGGCGACCTACGAGCAGTACTTC.

The gene calls are TRBV27 and TRBJ2-1, with D unclear. Trimming stripped 1 base from V and 0 bases from J, with 4 bases between. The germline CDR1 and CDR2 sequences are MNHEY and SMNVEV (reference sequence). This CDR3 spans 14 amino acids. CDR3 DNA: TGTGCCAGCAGTTTATTAAGCTCCTACAATGAGCAGTTCTTC. This encodes CASSLLSSYNEQFF.

The rearrangement links TRBV4-2 to TRBJ2-1; 8 bases agree with TRBD2. V dropped 5 bases and J dropped 5; count of bases not matched to a gene: 11. This CDR3 is 16 amino acids long. Germline lookup yields CDR1 LGHNA and CDR2 YNFKEQ. The CDR3 reads CASSDSGSARNNEQFF. CDR3 DNA sequence: TGTGCCAGCAGCGACAGCGGGAGTGCCCGTAACAATGAGCAGTTCTTC.

This clone occurred once. This chain uses TRBV19 with TRBJ2-5; TRBD1 might be the D (6 bases). Germline-derived CDR1 and CDR2 are LNHDA and SQIVND (reference sequence). V was trimmed by 5 bases and J by 9 bases, leaving 19 bases between them. This CDR3 has 14 amino acids. The CDR3 loop reads CASSLRTEGGPQYF. Written as DNA, the CDR3 is TGTGCCAGTAGTCTGAGGACAGAAGGTGGGCCCCAGTACTTC.

The genes are TRBV10-3 and TRBJ2-5; D remains ambiguous. The ends were cut back, 0 bases at V and 2 bases at J, with 4 bases in the middle. From germline, CDR1 is ENHRY and CDR2 SYGVKD. This CDR3 spans 13 amino acids. In DNA form, the CDR3 reads TGTGCCATCAGTGAGTCGACTCAAGAGACCCAGTACTTC. Residues: CAISESTQETQYF.

The chain employs TRBV5-1 and TRBJ1-1, with D unresolved. Germline V gene sequence: CDR1 SGHRS, CDR2 YFSETQ. The ends were cut back, 0 bases at V and 5 bases at J, with 8 bases in the middle. The CDR3 has 13 residues. DNA of the CDR3: TGCGCCAGCAGCTTGGTATGGGGTACTGAAGCTTTCTTT. It encodes CASSLVWGTEAFF.

This sequence joins TRBV6-5 and TRBJ2-7, with D perhaps TRBD1 (6 bases). V was clipped by 8 bases and J by 2 bases, with 13 bases between them. From germline, CDR1 is MNHEY and CDR2 SVGAGI. CDR3 length: 13 residues. The CDR3 reads CASLGGQTYEQYF. CDR3 DNA sequence: TGTGCCAGCCTGGGTGGACAGACCTACGAGCAGTACTTC.

The rearrangement joins TRBV30 to TRBJ2-7, with D tentatively TRBD1 (5 bases). This CDR3 contains 13 residues. The germline CDR1 and CDR2 sequences are GTSNPN and SVGIG (reference sequence). The V end lost 4 bases, the J end lost 0 bases, and 10 bases lay between the germline ends. In DNA, the CDR3 is TGTGCCTGGAAGTTAGGGGCCTCCTACGAGCAGTACTTC. This codes for CAWKLGASYEQYF.

V and J are TRBV29-1 and TRBJ2-1, with D perhaps TRBD2 (6 bases). The germline CDR1 and CDR2 sequences are SQVTM and ANQGSEA. Trimming cost V 3 bases and J 7 bases, with 13 bases left between them. This CDR3 is built from 13 residues. The CDR3 coding sequence is TGCAGCGTTGATGGAATTGCGGGGAATGAGCAGTTCTTC. Translating it yields CSVDGIAGNEQFF.